The 30 T cell receptor beta chains below come from one sample, sequenced in a study of radiation and T cells in renal cell carcinoma (TCRdb year 2020). Library preparation was by the immunoSEQ multiplex PCR assay. Not all clones reach the TCRdb copy of this immuneACCESS table, which keeps in-frame sequences only. Checked studies attribute under half of the gap to unresolved V genes and leave the rest unexplained. This sample comprises 130,000 to 150,000 clones, about 88% of them detected only once. Together, the top ten hold more than 10% of the sample. In the paper's terms, the time point label means: baseline pretreatment blood. The treatment or condition label on this specimen signifies: 15 Gy SBRT to primary tumor, nephrectomy 4 weeks later. This material consisted of blood, taken from a patient whose treatment included radiotherapy and nephrectomy. Source of these receptors: a woman aged 50 to 60 with renal cell carcinoma.

The gene calls are TRBV19 and TRBJ1-5; a possible D gene is TRBD1 (6 bases). V was pared by 6 bases and J by 4 bases, with 16 bases between. The germline gives CDR1 LNHDA, CDR2 SQIVND (reference sequence). CDR3 length: 15 amino acids. Here the CDR3 reads CASRRQVVGNQPQHF. In DNA, the CDR3 is TGTGCCAGTAGGAGACAGGTTGTCGGGAATCAGCCCCAGCATTTT.

The J gene is TRBJ2-1, the V gene TRBV11-2; TRBD2 aligns across 14 bases. The V gene end was trimmed by 6 bases and the J gene end by 4 bases; junction bases not matched to a gene: 5. Germline V gene data show CDR1 as SGHAT and CDR2 as FQNNGV. The CDR3 totals 16 residues. The CDR3 coding sequence is TGTGCCAGCAGGCGGACTAGCGGGGGGCTTTACAATGAGCAGTTCTTC. Translating it yields CASRRTSGGLYNEQFF. The full variable domain, completed using reference TRBV11-2 and TRBJ2-1, is EAGVAQSPRYKIIEKRQSVAFWCNPISGHATLYWYQQILGQGPKLLIQFQNNGVVDDSQLPKDRFSAERLKGVDSTLKIQPAKLEDSAVYLCASRRTSGGLYNEQFFGPGTRLTVL.

The rearrangement joins TRBV5-6 to TRBJ1-5, with a possible D match to TRBD1 (5 bases). V lost 3 bases and J 3 bases, leaving 10 bases between the germline ends. Germline V gene data show CDR1 as SGHDT and CDR2 as YYEEEE. This CDR3 spans 14 amino acids. This CDR3 reads CASSSGTANQPQHF. Here the CDR3 DNA reads TGTGCCAGCAGCTCCGGGACTGCCAATCAGCCCCAGCATTTT.

On this clone: Sequence at one end of the junction differs from germline and may be a read error. V and J are TRBV19 and TRBJ1-1; 9 bases are a match to TRBD1. The germline gives CDR1 LNHDA, CDR2 SQIVND (reference sequence). CDR3 length equals 15 residues. In DNA, the CDR3 is TGTGCCAGTAGTGTAGACAGGGGGATGAACACTGAAGCTTTCTTT. Protein product: CASSVDRGMNTEAFF.

The genes are TRBV25-1 and TRBJ1-5; D gene ambiguous. CDR3 length: 15 amino acids. Germline CDR1 and CDR2: MGHDK and SYGVNS. The germline V and J ends were trimmed by 3 bases and 3 bases, with 12 bases remaining between them. The CDR3 region is CASSDSAFINQPQHF. As DNA, the CDR3 is TGTGCCAGCAGTGACTCTGCGTTTATCAATCAGCCCCAGCATTTT.

V is TRBV2 and J is TRBJ2-2, with D tentatively TRBD2 (6 bases). The germline V gene encodes CDR1 SNHLY and CDR2 FYNNEI. The V end lost 7 bases, the J end lost 5 bases, and 17 bases lay between the germline ends. This CDR3 is 15 amino acids long. This CDR3 reads CASTPFGGGTGELFF. As DNA, the CDR3 is TGTGCCAGCACCCCTTTCGGGGGAGGAACCGGGGAGCTGTTTTTT.

The genes are TRBV5-6 and TRBJ2-7, with D tentatively TRBD1 or TRBD2 (5 bases each). CDR3 length: 16 residues. Trimming shortened V by 1 base and J by 6 bases, and 20 bases separated the two germline ends. The germline V gene encodes CDR1 SGHDT and CDR2 YYEEEE. This CDR3 reads CASSLWRLRPGGEQYF. Written as DNA, the CDR3 is TGTGCCAGCAGCTTGTGGCGGTTACGACCTGGGGGCGAGCAGTACTTC.

The rearrangement uses TRBV30 and TRBJ2-3, with D unclear. CDR1 is GTSNPN, CDR2 SVGIG, per germline (reference sequence). This CDR3 is 14 amino acids long. Trimming removed 2 bases from V and 0 bases from J, with 9 bases in between. CDR3 residues: CAWSMGRSTDTQYF. The DNA of the CDR3 is TGTGCCTGGAGTATGGGAAGGAGCACAGATACGCAGTATTTT.

This clone was found once. J is TRBJ2-1 and V is TRBV7-2, with D perhaps being TRBD1 or TRBD2 (6 bases each). Germline V gene data show CDR1 as SGHTA and CDR2 as FQGNSA. This CDR3 contains 13 residues. The germline V and J ends were trimmed by 5 bases and 8 bases, with 13 bases remaining between them. CDR3 amino acids: CASSPEGGHEQFF. CDR3 nucleotide sequence: TGTGCCAGCAGCCCAGAGGGGGGCCATGAGCAGTTCTTC.

The V gene is TRBV18, the J gene TRBJ2-2; D unresolved. V was shortened by 2 bases and J by 3 bases, with 7 bases between the two germline ends. The CDR3 runs to 14 residues. Germline CDR1 is KGHSH and CDR2 is LQKENI. The CDR3 region is CASSPLGDTGELFF. The DNA of the CDR3 is TGTGCCAGCTCACCATTGGGCGACACCGGGGAGCTGTTTTTT.

This chain links TRBV7-9 with TRBJ1-1, with D possibly TRBD1 on 5 matching bases. CDR3 size: 13 residues. The V end lost 6 bases, the J end lost 0 bases, and 8 bases lay between the germline ends. Germline V gene data show CDR1 as SEHNR and CDR2 as FQNEAQ (reference sequence). This CDR3 reads CASRGGLNTEAFF. DNA for the CDR3: TGTGCCAGCAGGGGGGGTTTGAACACTGAAGCTTTCTTT.

In this sample, this clone turned up once. The chain joins TRBV12-5 to TRBJ2-7; D might be TRBD2 (6 bases). Trimming took off 4 bases at V and 5 bases at J, with 6 bases between the two ends. CDR1 and CDR2 (germline): LGHNT, FRNRAP. The CDR3 runs 11 residues. The CDR3 region has the DNA TGTGCTAGTGGTTGGGGGGACGAGCAGTACTTC. This codes for CASGWGDEQYF. The whole variable domain, remainder taken from reference TRBV12-5 and TRBJ2-7, is DARVTQTPRHKVTEMGQEVTMRCQPILGHNTVFWYRQTMMQGLELLAYFRNRAPLDDSGMPKDRFSAEMPDATLATLKIQPSEPRDSAVYFCASGWGDEQYFGPGTRLTVT.

This chain uses TRBV29-1 with TRBJ2-7, with no clear D. Germline CDR1 SQVTM, CDR2 ANQGSEA. V gave up 5 bases and J gave up 4 bases, with 12 bases separating them. The CDR3 contains 12 residues. CDR3 bases: TGCAGCGTTCAGGACCAACCTTACGAGCAGTACTTC. It is translated as CSVQDQPYEQYF.

CDR3 residues: CASSRQGGYYGYTF. The CDR3, as DNA: TGTGCCAGCAGTCGTCAGGGGGGGTACTATGGCTACACCTTC. The V and J genes are TRBV2 and TRBJ1-2; 7 bases line up with TRBD1. The CDR3 extends over 14 amino acids. CDR1 and CDR2 from the germline V gene are SNHLY and FYNNEI. Germline trimming cut 5 bases from V and 3 bases from J; bases unmatched to any gene: 6.

Note on this clone: The sample holds other DNA sequences that translate to the same CDR3. V usage is TRBV7-2 and J usage is TRBJ1-4; weak D call: TRBD1 (5 bases). This CDR3 contains 15 residues. With 2 bases removed from V and 1 base from J, the gap between germline ends came to 8 bases. Germline V gene lookup returns CDR1 SGHTA and CDR2 FQGNSA. The CDR3: CASSLWGGTNEKLFF. CDR3 in DNA: TGTGCCAGCAGCTTATGGGGGGGAACTAATGAAAAACTGTTTTTT.

The rearrangement joins TRBV29-1 to TRBJ2-1, with a tentative D call TRBD1 (5 bases). Germline values: CDR1 SQVTM, CDR2 ANQGSEA. The V end was cut by 5 bases, the J end by 10 bases, with 12 bases between. The CDR3 loop spans 11 amino acids. The CDR3 protein is CSVPTYREQFF. The CDR3, as DNA: TGCAGCGTTCCCACCTACAGGGAGCAGTTCTTC.

The chain is built from TRBV7-2 and TRBJ2-7; TRBD1 matches at 9 bases. This CDR3 has 15 amino acids. Germline values: CDR1 SGHTA, CDR2 FQGNSA. V lost 4 bases to trimming and J lost 6 bases; unmatched junction nucleotides: 10. The CDR3 loop reads CASSSELLQGAEQYF. In DNA, the CDR3 is TGTGCCAGCAGCTCTGAGCTCCTACAGGGGGCCGAGCAGTACTTC. Drawing the rest from reference TRBV7-2 and TRBJ2-7, the complete variable domain is GAGVSQSPSNKVTEKGKDVELRCDPISGHTALYWYRQSLGQGLEFLIYFQGNSAPDKSGLPSDRFSAERTGGSVSTLTIQRTQQEDSAVYLCASSSELLQGAEQYFGPGTRLTVT.

J is TRBJ1-1 and V is TRBV27, with D perhaps TRBD1 (5 bases). Germline V CDR1 and CDR2: MNHEY, SMNVEV (reference sequence). The CDR3 runs to 13 residues. V lost 6 bases, J lost 1 base, and 9 bases lay in between. The CDR3 reads CASRGRENTEAFF. DNA of the CDR3: TGTGCCAGCAGGGGGCGGGAGAACACTGAAGCTTTCTTT.

The chain carries TRBV6-5 and TRBJ2-2; perhaps TRBD2 as D (5 bases). Between the trimmed V and J ends, which lost 2 bases and 0 bases, there was a span of 7 bases. The germline V gene has CDR1 MNHEY and CDR2 SVGAGI. This CDR3 region has 15 residues. CDR3: CASSYRGPNTGELFF. CDR3 DNA: TGTGCCAGCAGTTACAGAGGGCCGAACACCGGGGAGCTGTTTTTT.

This clone was detected once. The chain couples TRBV15 to TRBJ2-4; 7 nucleotides match TRBD2. The CDR3 spans 14 residues. V gave up 1 base and J gave up 6 bases; unmatched junction bases: 3. Germline CDR1 and CDR2: LNHNV and YYDKDF (reference sequence). The CDR3 DNA sequence: TGTGCCACCAGCAGAGCCGCTAGCGGAAACATTCAGTACTTC. The encoded protein is CATSRAASGNIQYF.

This chain connects TRBV7-8 to TRBJ2-5; 7 bases fit TRBD2. This CDR3 is built from 16 residues. Germline V gene lookup returns CDR1 SGHVS and CDR2 FQNEAQ. V shed 5 bases, J shed 4 bases, and the junction held 13 bases outside the gene matches. The CDR3 protein is CASSPSRYPGGETQYF. As DNA, the CDR3 is TGTGCCAGCAGCCCTTCCAGATACCCGGGAGGAGAGACCCAGTACTTC.

The chain links TRBV19 to TRBJ1-5, with D tentatively TRBD1 (6 bases). The germline V and J ends were trimmed by 7 bases and 7 bases, with 17 bases remaining between them. The CDR3 contains 14 residues. The germline gives CDR1 LNHDA, CDR2 SQIVND (reference sequence). This CDR3 reads CASTEAGGAQPQHF. CDR3 nucleotide sequence: TGTGCCAGTACCGAAGCGGGGGGCGCCCAGCCCCAGCATTTT.

The V and J genes are TRBV5-1 and TRBJ1-2, with 7 bases identical to TRBD1. J was trimmed by 1 base and V by 2 bases; bases with no gene match: 8. This CDR3 region has 16 residues. Germline CDR1 reads SGHRS; CDR2 reads YFSETQ. CDR3 sequence reads: CASSFGTVDVNYGYTF. DNA for the CDR3: TGCGCCAGCAGCTTTGGGACAGTCGATGTTAACTATGGCTACACCTTC.

On this clone: This same CDR3 is encoded by further DNA sequences in the sample. The chain uses TRBV9 and TRBJ1-2; TRBD1 agrees at 8 bases. The CDR3 sequence is 14 residues long. After removal of 0 bases from V and 4 bases from J, the junction contained 2 bases not matched to a gene. CDR1 is SGDLS and CDR2 is YYNGEE in the germline V gene. The CDR3 coding sequence is TGTGCCAGCAGCGTAGAACAGGGGGGCTATGGCTACACCTTC. This encodes CASSVEQGGYGYTF.

This clone was seen a few times. The rearrangement joins TRBV7-2 to TRBJ2-3; unclear D gene. This CDR3 is built from 13 residues. The V and J ends lost 0 bases and 6 bases respectively, with 7 bases between them. The V gene's germline CDR1 is SGHTA and CDR2 FQGNSA. The CDR3 is CASSLAVGDTQYF. DNA of the CDR3: TGTGCCAGCAGCTTAGCGGTTGGGGATACGCAGTATTTT.

The chain employs TRBV5-6 and TRBJ1-2, with D unresolved. The V gene's germline CDR1 is SGHDT and CDR2 YYEEEE. Between the trimmed V and J ends, which lost 1 base and 4 bases, there was a span of 23 bases. The CDR3 runs 18 residues. The CDR3 DNA reads TGTGCCAGCAGCTTGTTTCGTGGAGATGGCAGGTCGATCTATGGCTACACCTTC. Its protein is CASSLFRGDGRSIYGYTF.

The chain combines TRBV7-3 with TRBJ2-1, with D uncertain. This CDR3 has 12 amino acids. CDR1 is SGHTA and CDR2 is FQGTGA in the germline V gene. The germline V and J ends were trimmed by 1 base and 4 bases, with 2 bases remaining between them. CDR3 loop: CASSLSYNEQFF. The CDR3 region has the DNA TGTGCCAGCAGCTTAAGTTACAATGAGCAGTTCTTC.

The chain couples TRBV5-6 to TRBJ2-1; maybe TRBD2 (5 bases). Trimming left V 0 bases short and J 5 bases short, with 15 bases between. Germline V gene sequence: CDR1 SGHDT, CDR2 YYEEEE. The CDR3 is 16 residues long. This CDR3 reads CASSLGIGLRDNEQFF. The CDR3 DNA reads TGTGCCAGCAGCTTGGGGATAGGACTGAGGGACAATGAGCAGTTCTTC.

The chain uses TRBV7-9 and TRBJ1-6, with D unresolved. Germline assignment: CDR1 SEHNR and CDR2 FQNEAQ (reference sequence). The V gene lost 5 bases and the J gene lost 11 bases, with 19 bases spanning the gap. This CDR3 has 15 amino acids. The CDR3 sequence: CASSGSSGKVAPLHF. The CDR3 DNA reads as TGTGCCAGCAGCGGATCATCCGGGAAGGTTGCACCCCTCCACTTT.

The chain has TRBV6-1 and TRBJ1-5; the D is unclear. Looked up from germline, CDR1 is MNHNS and CDR2 is SASEGT. The CDR3 sequence is 13 residues long. Trimming removed 8 bases at V and 2 bases at J, with 10 bases between. In DNA, the CDR3 is TGTGCCAGCTGTTTAGGTGGCAATCAGCCCCAGCATTTT. This sequence encodes CASCLGGNQPQHF.